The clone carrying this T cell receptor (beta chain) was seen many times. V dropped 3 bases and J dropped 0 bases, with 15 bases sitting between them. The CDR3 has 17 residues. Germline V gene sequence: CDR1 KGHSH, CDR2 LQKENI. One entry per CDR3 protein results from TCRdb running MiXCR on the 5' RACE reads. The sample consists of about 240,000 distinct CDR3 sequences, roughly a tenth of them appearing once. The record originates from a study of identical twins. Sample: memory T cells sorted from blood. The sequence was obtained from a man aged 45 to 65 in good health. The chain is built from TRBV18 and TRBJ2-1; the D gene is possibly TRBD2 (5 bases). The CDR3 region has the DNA TGTGCCAGCTCACCGAGCGGCTTTCAAAGCTCCTACAATGAGCAGTTCTTC. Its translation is CASSPSGFQSSYNEQFF.